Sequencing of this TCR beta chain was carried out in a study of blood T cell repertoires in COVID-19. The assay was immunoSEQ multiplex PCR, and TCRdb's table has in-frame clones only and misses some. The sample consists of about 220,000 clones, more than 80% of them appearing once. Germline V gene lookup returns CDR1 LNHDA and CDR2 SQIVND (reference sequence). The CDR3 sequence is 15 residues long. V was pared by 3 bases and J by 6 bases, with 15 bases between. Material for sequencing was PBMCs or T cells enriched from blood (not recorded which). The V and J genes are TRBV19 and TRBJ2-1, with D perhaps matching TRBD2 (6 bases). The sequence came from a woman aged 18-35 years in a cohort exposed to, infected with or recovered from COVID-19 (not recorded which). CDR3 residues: CASSIIGRRSNEQFF. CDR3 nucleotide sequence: TGTGCCAGTAGTATCATCGGGAGAAGGTCCAATGAGCAGTTCTTC.